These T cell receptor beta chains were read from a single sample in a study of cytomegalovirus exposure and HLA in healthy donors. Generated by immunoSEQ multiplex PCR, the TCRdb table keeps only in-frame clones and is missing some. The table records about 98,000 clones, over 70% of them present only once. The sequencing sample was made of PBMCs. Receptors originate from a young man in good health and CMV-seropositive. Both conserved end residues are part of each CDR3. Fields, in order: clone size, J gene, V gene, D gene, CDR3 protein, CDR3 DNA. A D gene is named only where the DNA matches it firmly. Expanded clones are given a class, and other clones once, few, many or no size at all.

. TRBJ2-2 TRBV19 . CASSIGQVYTGELFF TGTGCCAGTAGTATTGGGCAGGTCTACACCGGGGAGCTGTTTTTT
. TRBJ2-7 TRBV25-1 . CASRFQVNEQYF TGTGCCAGCAGGTTCCAGGTTAACGAGCAGTACTTC
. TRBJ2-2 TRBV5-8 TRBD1 CASSRSPGTGSTGELFF TGTGCCAGCAGCCGGAGTCCCGGGACAGGATCCACCGGGGAGCTGTTTTTT
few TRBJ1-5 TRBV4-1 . CASSQDYMQGSWPQHF TGCGCCAGCAGCCAAGATTATATGCAGGGGTCCTGGCCCCAGCATTTT
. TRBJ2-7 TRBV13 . CASSLVPGNEQYF TGTGCCAGCAGCTTAGTTCCGGGGAACGAGCAGTACTTC
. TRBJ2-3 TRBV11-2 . CASQSEMGLPQLDTQYF TGTGCCAGCCAATCAGAGATGGGACTCCCCCAGTTAGATACGCAGTATTTT
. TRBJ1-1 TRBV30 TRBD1 CAWSVQGARTEAFF TGTGCCTGGAGTGTACAGGGGGCGCGTACTGAAGCTTTCTTT
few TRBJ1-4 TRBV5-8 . CASSASQGTGEKLFF TGTGCCAGCAGCGCTTCACAGGGTACGGGTGAAAAACTGTTTTTT
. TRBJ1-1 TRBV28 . CASRSTGTAPRGGAFF TGTGCCAGCAGATCAACCGGGACCGCGCCCCGCGGGGGAGCTTTCTTT
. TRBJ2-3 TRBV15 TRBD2 CATSTKRGDADTQYF TGTGCCACCAGCACTAAGCGGGGGGACGCCGATACGCAGTATTTT
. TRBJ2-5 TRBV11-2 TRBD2 CASSLFAGGGETQYF TGTGCCAGCAGCTTATTCGCGGGGGGCGGAGAGACCCAGTACTTC
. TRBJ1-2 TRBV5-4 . CASSTSPTGNYGYTF TGTGCCAGCAGCACCTCCCCCACCGGGAACTATGGCTACACCTTC
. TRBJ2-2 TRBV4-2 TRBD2 CASSQDPASGGTGELFF TGTGCCAGCAGCCAAGATCCGGCTAGCGGGGGGACCGGGGAGCTGTTTTTT
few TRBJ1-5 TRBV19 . CASSILRGWDQPQHF TGTGCCAGTAGTATTCTCAGGGGCTGGGATCAGCCCCAGCATTTT
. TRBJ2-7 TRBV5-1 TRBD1 CASSQRSDRVDEQYF TGCGCCAGCAGCCAAAGATCGGACAGGGTCGACGAGCAGTACTTC
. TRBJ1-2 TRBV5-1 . CASSTLTGNYGYTF TGCGCCAGCAGCACTCTAACAGGGAACTATGGCTACACCTTC
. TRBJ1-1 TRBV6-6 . CASRQNTEAFF TGTGCCAGCCGACAGAACACTGAAGCTTTCTTT
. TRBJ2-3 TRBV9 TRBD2 CASSASGGAYTQYF TGTGCCAGCAGCGCTAGCGGGGGGGCTTATACGCAGTATTTT
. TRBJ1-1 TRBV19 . CASSIASGGAFF TGTGCCAGTAGTATCGCCTCCGGGGGAGCTTTCTTT
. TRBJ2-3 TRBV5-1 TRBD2 CASSLNSGGAGTDTQYF TGCGCCAGCAGCTTGAACAGCGGGGGGGCGGGGACAGATACGCAGTATTTT
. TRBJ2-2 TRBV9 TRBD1 CASSVYPPGQVAGELFF TGTGCCAGCAGCGTATATCCCCCGGGACAGGTGGCCGGGGAGCTGTTTTTT
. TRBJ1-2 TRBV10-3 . CAITADSYGYTF TGTGCCATCACCGCGGACTCCTATGGCTACACCTTC
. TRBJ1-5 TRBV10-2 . CASSDGGLNQPQHF TGCGCCAGCAGTGACGGGGGGCTAAATCAGCCCCAGCATTTT
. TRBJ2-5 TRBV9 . CASSVAGAGIETQYF TGTGCCAGCAGCGTAGCAGGGGCCGGGATAGAGACCCAGTACTTC
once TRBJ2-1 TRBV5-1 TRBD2 CASSFSPPGLGAYNEQFF TGCGCCAGCAGCTTCTCCCCCCCGGGACTAGGAGCCTACAATGAGCAGTTCTTC
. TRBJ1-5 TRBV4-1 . CASSQEPDQPQHF TGCGCCAGCAGCCAAGAACCGGATCAGCCCCAGCATTTT
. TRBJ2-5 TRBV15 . CATSKPKPGATQYF TGTGCCACCAGCAAACCTAAGCCCGGAGCCACCCAGTACTTC
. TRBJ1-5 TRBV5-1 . CASSLAGANNQPQHF TGCGCCAGCAGCTTGGCCGGAGCAAACAATCAGCCCCAGCATTTT
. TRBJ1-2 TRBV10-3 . CAISEQDGYTF TGTGCCATCAGTGAGCAGGATGGCTACACCTTC
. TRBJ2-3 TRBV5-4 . CASSLGQSTDTQYF TGTGCCAGCAGCCTTGGACAGAGCACAGATACGCAGTATTTT
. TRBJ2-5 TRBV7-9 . CASSLARYQETQYF TGTGCCAGCAGCTTAGCGCGCTACCAAGAGACCCAGTACTTC
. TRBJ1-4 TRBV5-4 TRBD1 CASSRGQGEEKLFF TGTGCCAGCAGCAGGGGACAGGGGGAAGAAAAACTGTTTTTT
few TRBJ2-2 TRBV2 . CASSNRRNTGELFF TGTGCCAGCAGTAACAGGCGGAACACCGGGGAGCTGTTTTTT
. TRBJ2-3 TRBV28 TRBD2 CASSIGSSGSTDTQYF TGTGCCAGTAGTATAGGGTCTAGCGGTAGCACAGATACGCAGTATTTT
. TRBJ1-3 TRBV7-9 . CASSPTFSGNTIYF TGTGCCAGCAGCCCGACTTTCTCTGGAAACACCATATATTTT
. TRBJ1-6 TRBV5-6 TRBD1 CASRVIEGQGYSPLHF TGTGCCAGCAGAGTCATCGAGGGACAGGGCTATTCACCCCTCCACTTT
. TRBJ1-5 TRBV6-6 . CASSKTGAGNQPQHF TGTGCCAGCAGCAAGACAGGTGCTGGCAATCAGCCCCAGCATTTT
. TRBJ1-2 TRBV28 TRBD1 CASSLRQGYGYTF TGTGCCAGCAGTTTGCGACAGGGCTATGGCTACACCTTC
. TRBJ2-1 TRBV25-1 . CASSETQRVGANNEQFF TGTGCCAGCAGTGAGACCCAGCGGGTCGGGGCTAACAATGAGCAGTTCTTC
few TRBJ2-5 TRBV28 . CASTPSSFGDQYF TGTGCCAGCACCCCGTCCTCGTTCGGGGACCAGTACTTC
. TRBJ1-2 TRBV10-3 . CAISEDSYYGYTF TGTGCCATCAGTGAGGACAGCTACTATGGCTACACCTTC
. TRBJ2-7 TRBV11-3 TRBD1 CASSPGQTYEQYF TGTGCCAGCAGTCCGGGACAGACCTACGAGCAGTACTTC
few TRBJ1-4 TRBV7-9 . CASRTSSGTVPEKLFF TGTGCCAGCAGAACCTCCTCGGGAACCGTCCCTGAAAAACTGTTTTTT
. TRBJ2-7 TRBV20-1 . CSVGGADEQYF TGCAGTGTTGGGGGGGCGGACGAGCAGTACTTC
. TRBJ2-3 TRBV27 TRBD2 CASIPSGGLVDTQYF TGTGCCAGCATTCCGAGCGGGGGGTTGGTAGATACGCAGTATTTT
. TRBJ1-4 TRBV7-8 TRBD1 CASRGRGGRNEKLFF TGTGCCAGCAGGGGCCGAGGGGGCCGTAATGAAAAACTGTTTTTT
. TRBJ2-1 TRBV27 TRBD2 CASSPLGLDNEQFF TGTGCCAGCAGCCCCTTGGGACTAGACAATGAGCAGTTCTTC
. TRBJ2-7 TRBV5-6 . CASSTGLTAYEQYF TGTGCCAGCAGCACGGGACTTACGGCCTACGAGCAGTACTTC
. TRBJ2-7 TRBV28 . CASWAGTTYEQYF TGTGCCAGCTGGGCGGGGACGACCTACGAGCAGTACTTC
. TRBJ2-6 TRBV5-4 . CASSLLSAGANVLTF TGTGCCAGCAGCTTGCTCAGCGCTGGGGCCAACGTCCTGACTTTC
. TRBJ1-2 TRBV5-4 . CASSPGWSYGYTF TGTGCCAGCAGCCCCGGTTGGAGCTATGGCTACACCTTC
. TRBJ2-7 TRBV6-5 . CASSYQGVGYEQYF TGTGCCAGCAGTTACCAAGGGGTGGGTTACGAGCAGTACTTC